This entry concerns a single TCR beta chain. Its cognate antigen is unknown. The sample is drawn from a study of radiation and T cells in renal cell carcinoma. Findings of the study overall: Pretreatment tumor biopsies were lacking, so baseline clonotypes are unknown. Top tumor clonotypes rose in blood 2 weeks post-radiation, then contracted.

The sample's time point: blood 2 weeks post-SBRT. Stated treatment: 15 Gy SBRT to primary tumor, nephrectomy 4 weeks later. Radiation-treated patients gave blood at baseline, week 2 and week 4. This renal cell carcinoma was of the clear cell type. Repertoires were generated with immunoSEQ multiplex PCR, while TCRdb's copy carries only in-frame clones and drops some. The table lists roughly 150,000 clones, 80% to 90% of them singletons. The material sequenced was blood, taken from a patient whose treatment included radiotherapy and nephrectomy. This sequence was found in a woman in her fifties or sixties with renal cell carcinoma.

The CDR3 DNA follows: TGTGCCAGCTCACTGGGACTCAAGGAGACCCAGTACTTC. This translates into CASSLGLKETQYF. The chain is built from TRBV18 and TRBJ2-5; TRBD2 is a possible D gene (6 bases). CDR1 is KGHSH and CDR2 is LQKENI in the germline V gene. V lost 4 bases and J lost 5, with 11 bases in between. CDR3 length: 13 amino acids.